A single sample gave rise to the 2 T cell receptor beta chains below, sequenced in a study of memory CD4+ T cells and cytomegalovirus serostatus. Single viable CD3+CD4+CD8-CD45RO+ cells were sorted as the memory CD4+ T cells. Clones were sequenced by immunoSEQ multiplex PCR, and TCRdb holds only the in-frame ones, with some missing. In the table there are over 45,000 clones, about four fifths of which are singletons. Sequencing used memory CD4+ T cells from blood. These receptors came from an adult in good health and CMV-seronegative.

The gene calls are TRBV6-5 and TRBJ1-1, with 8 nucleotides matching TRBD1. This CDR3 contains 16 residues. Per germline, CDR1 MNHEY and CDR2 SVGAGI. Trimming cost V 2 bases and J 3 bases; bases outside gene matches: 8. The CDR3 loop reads CASSYGTGQRDTEAFF. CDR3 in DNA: TGTGCCAGCAGTTACGGGACAGGTCAAAGGGACACTGAAGCTTTCTTT.

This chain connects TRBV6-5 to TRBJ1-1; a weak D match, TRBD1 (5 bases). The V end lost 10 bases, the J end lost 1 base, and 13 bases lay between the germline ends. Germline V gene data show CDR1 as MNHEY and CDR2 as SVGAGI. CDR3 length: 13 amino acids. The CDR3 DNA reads TGTGCCACCAAGACAGAGAAGAACACTGAAGCTTTCTTT. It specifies CATKTEKNTEAFF.